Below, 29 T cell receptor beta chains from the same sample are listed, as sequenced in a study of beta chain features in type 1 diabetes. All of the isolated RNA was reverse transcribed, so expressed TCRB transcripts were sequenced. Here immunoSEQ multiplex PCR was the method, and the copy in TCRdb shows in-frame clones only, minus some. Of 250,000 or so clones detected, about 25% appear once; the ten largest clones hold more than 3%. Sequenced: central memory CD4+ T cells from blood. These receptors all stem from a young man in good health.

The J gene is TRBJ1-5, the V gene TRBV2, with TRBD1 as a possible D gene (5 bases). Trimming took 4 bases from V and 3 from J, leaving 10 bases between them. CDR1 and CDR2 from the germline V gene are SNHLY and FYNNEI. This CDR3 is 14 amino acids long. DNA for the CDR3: TGTGCCAGCAGTGGGGACGGCCACAATCAGCCCCAGCATTTT. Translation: CASSGDGHNQPQHF.

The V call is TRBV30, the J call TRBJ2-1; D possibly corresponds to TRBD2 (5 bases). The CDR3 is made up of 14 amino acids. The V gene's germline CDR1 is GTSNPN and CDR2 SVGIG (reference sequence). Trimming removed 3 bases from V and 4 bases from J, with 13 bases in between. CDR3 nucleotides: TGTGCCTGGAGGGACTCCCCAATATACAATGAGCAGTTCTTC. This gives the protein CAWRDSPIYNEQFF. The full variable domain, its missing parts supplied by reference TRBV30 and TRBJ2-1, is SQTIHQWPATLVQPVGSPLSLECTVEGTSNPNLYWYRQAAGRGLQLLFYSVGIGQISSEVPQNLSASRPQDRQFILSSKKLLLSDSGFYLCAWRDSPIYNEQFFGPGTRLTVL.

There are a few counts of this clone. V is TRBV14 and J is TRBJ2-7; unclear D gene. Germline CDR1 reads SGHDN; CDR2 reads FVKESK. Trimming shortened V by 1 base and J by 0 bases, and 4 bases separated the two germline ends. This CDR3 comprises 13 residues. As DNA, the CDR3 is TGTGCCAGCAGCCAAGGCTACTCCTACGAGCAGTACTTC. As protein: CASSQGYSYEQYF.

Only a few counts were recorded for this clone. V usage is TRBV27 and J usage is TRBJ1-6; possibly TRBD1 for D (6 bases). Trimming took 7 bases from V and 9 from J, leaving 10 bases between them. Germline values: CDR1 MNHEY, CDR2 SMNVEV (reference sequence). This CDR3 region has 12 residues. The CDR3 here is CASKQGVSPLHF. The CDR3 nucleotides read TGTGCCAGCAAACAGGGTGTTTCACCCCTCCACTTT.

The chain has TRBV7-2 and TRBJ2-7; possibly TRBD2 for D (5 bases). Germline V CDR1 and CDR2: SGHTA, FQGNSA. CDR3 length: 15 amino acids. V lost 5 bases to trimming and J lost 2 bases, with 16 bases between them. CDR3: CASSLTLASTYEQYF. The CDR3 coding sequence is TGTGCCAGCAGCCTGACCCTAGCAAGCACCTACGAGCAGTACTTC.

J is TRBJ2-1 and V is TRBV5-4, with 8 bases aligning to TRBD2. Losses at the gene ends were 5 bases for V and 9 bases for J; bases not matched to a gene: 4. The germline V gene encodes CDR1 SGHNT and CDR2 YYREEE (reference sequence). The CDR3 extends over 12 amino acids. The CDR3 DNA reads TGTGCCAGCAGGGGGACTAGTCCTGAGCAGTTCTTC. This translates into CASRGTSPEQFF.

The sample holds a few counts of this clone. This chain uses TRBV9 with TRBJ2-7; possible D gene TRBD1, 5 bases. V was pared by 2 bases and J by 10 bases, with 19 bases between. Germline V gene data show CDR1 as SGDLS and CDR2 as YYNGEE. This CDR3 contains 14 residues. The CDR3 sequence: CASSVGQLGPEQYF. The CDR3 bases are TGTGCCAGCAGCGTGGGGCAGTTAGGCCCGGAACAGTACTTC.

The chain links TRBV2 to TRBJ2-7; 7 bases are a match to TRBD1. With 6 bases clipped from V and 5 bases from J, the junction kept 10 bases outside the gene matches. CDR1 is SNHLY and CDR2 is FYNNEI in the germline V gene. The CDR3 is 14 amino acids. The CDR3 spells CASRPDRVGNEQYF. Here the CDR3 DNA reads TGTGCCAGCAGGCCTGACAGGGTTGGGAACGAGCAGTACTTC.

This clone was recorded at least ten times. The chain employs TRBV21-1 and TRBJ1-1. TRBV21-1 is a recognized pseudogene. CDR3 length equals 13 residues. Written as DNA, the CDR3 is TGTGCCAGCAGTCGGGAGTTGAACACTGAAGCTTTCTTT. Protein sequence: CASSRELNTEAFF.

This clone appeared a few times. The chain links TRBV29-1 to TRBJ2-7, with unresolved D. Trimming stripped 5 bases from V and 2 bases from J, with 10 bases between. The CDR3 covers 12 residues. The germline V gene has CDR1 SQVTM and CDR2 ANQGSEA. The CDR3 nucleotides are TGCAGCGTTATCTCCCGGACCTACGAGCAGTACTTC. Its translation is CSVISRTYEQYF.

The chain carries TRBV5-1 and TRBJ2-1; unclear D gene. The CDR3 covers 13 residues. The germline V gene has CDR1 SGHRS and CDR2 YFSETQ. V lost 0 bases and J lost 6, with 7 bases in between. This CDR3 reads CASSLEGINEQFF. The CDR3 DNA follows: TGCGCCAGCAGCTTGGAAGGGATCAATGAGCAGTTCTTC.

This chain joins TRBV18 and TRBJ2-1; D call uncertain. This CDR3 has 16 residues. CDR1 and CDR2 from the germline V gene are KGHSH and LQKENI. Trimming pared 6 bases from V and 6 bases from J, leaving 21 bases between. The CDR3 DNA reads TGTGCCAGCTCGCACGATGGGGTCCGACTGGGCAATGAGCAGTTCTTC. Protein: CASSHDGVRLGNEQFF.

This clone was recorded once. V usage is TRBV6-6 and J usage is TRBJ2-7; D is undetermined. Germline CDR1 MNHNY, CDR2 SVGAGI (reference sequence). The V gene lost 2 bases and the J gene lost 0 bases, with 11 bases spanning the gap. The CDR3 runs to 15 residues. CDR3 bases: TGTGCCAGCAGTTACCGTGACGGACCCTCCTACGAGCAGTACTTC. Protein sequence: CASSYRDGPSYEQYF.

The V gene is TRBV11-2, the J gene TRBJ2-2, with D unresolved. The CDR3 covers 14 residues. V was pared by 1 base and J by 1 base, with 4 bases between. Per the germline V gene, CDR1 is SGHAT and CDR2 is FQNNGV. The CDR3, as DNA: TGTGCCAGCAGCTTAGGGGTGAACACCGGGGAGCTGTTTTTT. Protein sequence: CASSLGVNTGELFF.

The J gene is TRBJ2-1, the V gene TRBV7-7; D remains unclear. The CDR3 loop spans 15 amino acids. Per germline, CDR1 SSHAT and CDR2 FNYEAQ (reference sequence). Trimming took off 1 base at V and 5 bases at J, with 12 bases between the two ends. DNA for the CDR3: TGTGCCAGCAGCTTAGATCTTCAAACAAACAATGAGCAGTTCTTC. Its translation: CASSLDLQTNNEQFF. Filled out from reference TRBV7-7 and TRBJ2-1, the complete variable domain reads GAGVSQSPRYKVTKRGQDVTLRCDPISSHATLYWYQQALGQGPEFLTYFNYEAQPDKSGLPSDRFSAERPEGSISTLTIQRTEQRDSAMYRCASSLDLQTNNEQFFGPGTRLTVL.

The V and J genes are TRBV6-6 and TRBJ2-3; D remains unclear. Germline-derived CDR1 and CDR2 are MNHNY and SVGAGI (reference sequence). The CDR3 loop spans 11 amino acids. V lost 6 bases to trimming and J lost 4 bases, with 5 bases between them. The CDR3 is CASRLADTQYF. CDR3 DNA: TGTGCCAGCAGACTTGCAGATACGCAGTATTTT.

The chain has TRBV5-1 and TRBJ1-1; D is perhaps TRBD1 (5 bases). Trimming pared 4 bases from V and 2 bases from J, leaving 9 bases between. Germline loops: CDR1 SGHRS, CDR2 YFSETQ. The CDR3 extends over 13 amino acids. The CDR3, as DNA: TGCGCCAGCAGCCGACAGCTAAACACTGAAGCTTTCTTT. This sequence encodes CASSRQLNTEAFF.

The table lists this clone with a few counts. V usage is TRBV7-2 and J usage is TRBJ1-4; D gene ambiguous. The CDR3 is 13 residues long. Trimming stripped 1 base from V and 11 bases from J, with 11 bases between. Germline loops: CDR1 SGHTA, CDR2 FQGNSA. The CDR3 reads CASSLVRRGKLFF. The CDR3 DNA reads TGTGCCAGCAGCTTAGTTCGGCGAGGGAAACTGTTTTTT.

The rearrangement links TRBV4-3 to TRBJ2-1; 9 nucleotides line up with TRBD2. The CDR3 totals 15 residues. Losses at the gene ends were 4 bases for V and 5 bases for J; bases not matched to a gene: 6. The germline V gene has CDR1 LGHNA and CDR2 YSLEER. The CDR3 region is CASSRSGSVNNEQFF. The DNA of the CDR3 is TGCGCCAGCAGCCGTAGCGGGAGTGTAAACAATGAGCAGTTCTTC.

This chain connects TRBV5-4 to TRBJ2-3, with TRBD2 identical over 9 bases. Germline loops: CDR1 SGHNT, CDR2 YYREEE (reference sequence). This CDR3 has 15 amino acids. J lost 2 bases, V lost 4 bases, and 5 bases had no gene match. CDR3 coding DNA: TGTGCCAGCAGCCGACTAGCGGAATACACAGATACGCAGTATTTT. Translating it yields CASSRLAEYTDTQYF.

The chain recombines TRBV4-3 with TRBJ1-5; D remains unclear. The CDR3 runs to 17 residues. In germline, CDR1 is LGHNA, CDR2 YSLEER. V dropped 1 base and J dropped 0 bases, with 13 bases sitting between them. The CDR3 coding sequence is TGCGCCAGCAGCCAAGGGGCGGGGAGGGCTAGCAATCAGCCCCAGCATTTT. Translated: CASSQGAGRASNQPQHF.

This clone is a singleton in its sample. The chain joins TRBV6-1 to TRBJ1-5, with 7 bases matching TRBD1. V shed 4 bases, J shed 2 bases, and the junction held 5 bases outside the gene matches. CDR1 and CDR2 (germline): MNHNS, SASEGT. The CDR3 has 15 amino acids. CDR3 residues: CASSADRLGNQPQHF. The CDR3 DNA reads TGTGCCAGCAGTGCGGACAGGCTGGGCAATCAGCCCCAGCATTTT.

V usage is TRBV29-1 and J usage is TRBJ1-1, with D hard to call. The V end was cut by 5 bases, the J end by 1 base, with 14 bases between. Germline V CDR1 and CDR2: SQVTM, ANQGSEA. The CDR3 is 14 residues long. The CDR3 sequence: CSVLRRSPNTEAFF. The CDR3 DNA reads TGCAGCGTTCTTAGACGGAGCCCGAACACTGAAGCTTTCTTT. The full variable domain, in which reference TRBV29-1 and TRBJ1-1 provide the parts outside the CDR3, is SAVISQKPSRDICQRGTSLTIQCQVDSQVTMMFWYRQQPGQSLTLIATANQGSEATYESGFVIDKFPISRPNLTFSTLTVSNMSPEDSSIYLCSVLRRSPNTEAFFGQGTRLTVV.

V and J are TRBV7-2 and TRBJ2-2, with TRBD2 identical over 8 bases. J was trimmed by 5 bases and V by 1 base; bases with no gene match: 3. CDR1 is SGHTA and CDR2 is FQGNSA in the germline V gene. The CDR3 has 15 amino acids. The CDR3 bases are TGTGCCAGCAGCTTAGGCGGGGGGCATACCGGGGAGCTGTTTTTT. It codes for CASSLGGGHTGELFF.

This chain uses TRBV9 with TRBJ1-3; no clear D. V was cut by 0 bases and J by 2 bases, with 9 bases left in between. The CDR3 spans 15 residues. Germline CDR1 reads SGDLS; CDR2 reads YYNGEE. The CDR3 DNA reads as TGTGCCAGCAGCGTAGGGGGTCTGGCTGGAAACACCATATATTTT. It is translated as CASSVGGLAGNTIYF.

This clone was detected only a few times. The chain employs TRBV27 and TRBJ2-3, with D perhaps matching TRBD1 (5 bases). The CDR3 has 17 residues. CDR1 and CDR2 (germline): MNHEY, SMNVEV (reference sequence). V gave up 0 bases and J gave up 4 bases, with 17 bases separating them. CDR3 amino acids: CASSLSLVGLRADTQYF. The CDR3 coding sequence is TGTGCCAGCAGTTTATCCTTGGTGGGGCTTAGGGCAGATACGCAGTATTTT.

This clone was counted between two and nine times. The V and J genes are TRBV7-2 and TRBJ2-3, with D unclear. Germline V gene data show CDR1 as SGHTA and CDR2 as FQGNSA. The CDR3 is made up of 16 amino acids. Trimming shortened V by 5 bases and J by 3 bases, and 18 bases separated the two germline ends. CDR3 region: CASSPGGGLGTDTQYF. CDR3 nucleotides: TGTGCCAGCAGCCCCGGCGGCGGCCTGGGGACAGATACGCAGTATTTT.

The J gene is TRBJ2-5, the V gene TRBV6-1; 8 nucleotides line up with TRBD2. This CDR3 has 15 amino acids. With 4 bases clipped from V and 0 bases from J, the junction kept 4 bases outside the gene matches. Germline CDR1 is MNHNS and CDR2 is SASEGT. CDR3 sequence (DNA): TGTGCCAGCAGTGTCGGCGGGGGGTACCAAGAGACCCAGTACTTC. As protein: CASSVGGGYQETQYF.

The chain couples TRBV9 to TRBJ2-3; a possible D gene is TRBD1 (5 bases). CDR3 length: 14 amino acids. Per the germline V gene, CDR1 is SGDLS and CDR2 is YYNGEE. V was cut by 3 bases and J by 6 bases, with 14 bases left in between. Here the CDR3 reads CASSGGRVQDTQYF. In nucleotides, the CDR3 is TGTGCCAGCAGCGGGGGCCGAGTCCAGGATACGCAGTATTTT. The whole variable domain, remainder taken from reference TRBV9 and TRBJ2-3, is DSGVTQTPKHLITATGQRVTLRCSPRSGDLSVYWYQQSLDQGLQFLIQYYNGEERAKGNILERFSAQQFPDLHSELNLSSLELGDSALYFCASSGGRVQDTQYFGPGTRLTVL.